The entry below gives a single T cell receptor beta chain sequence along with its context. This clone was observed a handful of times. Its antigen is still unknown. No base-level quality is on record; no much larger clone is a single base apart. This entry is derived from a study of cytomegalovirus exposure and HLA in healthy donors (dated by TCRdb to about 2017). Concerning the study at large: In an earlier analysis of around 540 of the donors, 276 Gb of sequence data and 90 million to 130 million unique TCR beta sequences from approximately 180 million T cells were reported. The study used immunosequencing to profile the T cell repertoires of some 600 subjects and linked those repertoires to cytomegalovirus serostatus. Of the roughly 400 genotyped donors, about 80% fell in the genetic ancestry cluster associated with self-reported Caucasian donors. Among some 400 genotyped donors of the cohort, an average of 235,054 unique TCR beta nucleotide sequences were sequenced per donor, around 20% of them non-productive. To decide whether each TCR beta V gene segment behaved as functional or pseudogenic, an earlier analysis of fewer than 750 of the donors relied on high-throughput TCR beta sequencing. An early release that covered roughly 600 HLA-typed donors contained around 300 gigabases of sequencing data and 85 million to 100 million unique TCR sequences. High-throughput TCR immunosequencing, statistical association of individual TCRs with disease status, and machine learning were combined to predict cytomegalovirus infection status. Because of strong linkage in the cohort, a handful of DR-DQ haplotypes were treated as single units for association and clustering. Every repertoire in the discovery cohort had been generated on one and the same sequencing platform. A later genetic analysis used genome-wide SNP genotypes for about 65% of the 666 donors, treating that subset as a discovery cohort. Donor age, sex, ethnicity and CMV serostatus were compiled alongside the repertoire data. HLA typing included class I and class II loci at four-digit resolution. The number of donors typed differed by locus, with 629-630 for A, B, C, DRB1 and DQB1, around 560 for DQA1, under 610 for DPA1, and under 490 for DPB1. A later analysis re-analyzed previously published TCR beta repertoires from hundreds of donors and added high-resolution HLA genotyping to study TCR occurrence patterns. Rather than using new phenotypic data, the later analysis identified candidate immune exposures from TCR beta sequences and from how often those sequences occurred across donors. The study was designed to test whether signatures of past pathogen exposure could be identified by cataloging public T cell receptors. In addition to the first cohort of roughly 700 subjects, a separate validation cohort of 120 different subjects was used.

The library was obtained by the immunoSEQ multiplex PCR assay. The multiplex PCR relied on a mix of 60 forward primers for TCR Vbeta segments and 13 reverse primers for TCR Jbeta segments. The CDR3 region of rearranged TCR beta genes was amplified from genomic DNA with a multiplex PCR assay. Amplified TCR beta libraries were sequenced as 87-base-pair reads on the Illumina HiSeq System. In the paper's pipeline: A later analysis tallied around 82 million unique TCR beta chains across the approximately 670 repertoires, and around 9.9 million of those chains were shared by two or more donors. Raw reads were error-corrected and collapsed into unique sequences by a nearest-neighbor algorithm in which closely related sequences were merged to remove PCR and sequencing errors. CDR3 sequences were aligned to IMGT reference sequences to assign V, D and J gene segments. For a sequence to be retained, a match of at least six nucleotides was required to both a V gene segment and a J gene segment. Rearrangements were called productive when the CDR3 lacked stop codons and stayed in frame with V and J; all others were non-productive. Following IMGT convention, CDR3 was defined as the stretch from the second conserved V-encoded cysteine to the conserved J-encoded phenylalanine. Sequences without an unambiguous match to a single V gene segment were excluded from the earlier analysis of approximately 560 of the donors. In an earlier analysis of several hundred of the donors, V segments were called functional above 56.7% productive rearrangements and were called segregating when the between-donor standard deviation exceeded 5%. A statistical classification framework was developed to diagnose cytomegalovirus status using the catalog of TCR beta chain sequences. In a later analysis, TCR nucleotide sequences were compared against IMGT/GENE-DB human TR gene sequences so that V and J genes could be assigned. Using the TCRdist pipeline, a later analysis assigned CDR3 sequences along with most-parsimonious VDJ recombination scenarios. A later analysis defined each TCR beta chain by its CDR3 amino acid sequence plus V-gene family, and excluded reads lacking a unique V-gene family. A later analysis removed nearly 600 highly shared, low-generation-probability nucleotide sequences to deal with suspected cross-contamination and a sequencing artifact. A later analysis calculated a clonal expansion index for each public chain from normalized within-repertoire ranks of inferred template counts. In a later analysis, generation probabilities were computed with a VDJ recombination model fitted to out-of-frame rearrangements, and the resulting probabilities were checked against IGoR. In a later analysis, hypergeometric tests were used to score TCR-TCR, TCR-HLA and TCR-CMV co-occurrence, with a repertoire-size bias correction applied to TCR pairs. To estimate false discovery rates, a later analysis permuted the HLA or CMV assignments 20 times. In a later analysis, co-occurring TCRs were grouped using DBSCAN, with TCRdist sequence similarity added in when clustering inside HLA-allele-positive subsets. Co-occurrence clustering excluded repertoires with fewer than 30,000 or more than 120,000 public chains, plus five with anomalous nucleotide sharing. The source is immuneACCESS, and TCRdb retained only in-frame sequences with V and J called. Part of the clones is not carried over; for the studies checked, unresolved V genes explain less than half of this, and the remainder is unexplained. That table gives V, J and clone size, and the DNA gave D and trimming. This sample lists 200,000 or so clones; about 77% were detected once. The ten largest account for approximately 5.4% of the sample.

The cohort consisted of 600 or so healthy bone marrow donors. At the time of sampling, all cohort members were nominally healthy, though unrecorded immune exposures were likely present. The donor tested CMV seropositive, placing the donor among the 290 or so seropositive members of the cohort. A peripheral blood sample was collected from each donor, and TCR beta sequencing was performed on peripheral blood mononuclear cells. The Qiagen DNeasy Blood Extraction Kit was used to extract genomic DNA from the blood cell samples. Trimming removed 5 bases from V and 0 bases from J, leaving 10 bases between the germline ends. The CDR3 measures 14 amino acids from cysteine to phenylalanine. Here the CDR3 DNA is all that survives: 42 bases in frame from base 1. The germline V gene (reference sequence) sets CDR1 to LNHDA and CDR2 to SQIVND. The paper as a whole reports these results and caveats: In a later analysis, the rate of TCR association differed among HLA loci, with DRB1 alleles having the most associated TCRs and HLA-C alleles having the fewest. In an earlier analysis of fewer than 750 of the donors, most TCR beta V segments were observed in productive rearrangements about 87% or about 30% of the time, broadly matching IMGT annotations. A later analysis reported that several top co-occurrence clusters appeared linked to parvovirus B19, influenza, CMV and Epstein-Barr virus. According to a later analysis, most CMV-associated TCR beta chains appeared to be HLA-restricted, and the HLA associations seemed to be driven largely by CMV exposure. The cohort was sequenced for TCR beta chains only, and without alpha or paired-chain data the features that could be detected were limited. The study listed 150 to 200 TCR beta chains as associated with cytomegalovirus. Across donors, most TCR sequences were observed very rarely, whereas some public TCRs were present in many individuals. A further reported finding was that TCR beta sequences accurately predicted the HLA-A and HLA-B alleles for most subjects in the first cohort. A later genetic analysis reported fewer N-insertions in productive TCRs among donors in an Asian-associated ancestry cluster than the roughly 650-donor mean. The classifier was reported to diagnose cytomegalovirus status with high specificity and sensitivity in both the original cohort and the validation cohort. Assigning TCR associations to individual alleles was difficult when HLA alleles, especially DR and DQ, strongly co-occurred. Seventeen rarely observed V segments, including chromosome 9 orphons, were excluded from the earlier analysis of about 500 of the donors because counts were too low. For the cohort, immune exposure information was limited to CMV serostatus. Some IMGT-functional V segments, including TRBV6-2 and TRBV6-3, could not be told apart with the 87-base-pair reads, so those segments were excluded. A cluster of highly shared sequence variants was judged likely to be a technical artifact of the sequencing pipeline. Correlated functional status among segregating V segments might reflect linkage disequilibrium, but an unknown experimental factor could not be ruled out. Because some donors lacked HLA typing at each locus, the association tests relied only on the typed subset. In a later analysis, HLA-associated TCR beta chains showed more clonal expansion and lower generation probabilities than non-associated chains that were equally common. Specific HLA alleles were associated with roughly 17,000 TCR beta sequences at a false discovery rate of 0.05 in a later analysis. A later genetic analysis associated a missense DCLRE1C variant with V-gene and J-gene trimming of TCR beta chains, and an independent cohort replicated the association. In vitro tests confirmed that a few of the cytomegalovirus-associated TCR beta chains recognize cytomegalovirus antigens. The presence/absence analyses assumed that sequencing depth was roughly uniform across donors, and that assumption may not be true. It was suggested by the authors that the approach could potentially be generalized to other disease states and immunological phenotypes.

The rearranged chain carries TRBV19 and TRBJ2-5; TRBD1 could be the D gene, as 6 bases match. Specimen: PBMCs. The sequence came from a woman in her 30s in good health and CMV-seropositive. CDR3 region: CASSRTGNQETQYF. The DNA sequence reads TGTGCCAGTAGTCGAACAGGGAACCAAGAGACCCAGTACTTC.